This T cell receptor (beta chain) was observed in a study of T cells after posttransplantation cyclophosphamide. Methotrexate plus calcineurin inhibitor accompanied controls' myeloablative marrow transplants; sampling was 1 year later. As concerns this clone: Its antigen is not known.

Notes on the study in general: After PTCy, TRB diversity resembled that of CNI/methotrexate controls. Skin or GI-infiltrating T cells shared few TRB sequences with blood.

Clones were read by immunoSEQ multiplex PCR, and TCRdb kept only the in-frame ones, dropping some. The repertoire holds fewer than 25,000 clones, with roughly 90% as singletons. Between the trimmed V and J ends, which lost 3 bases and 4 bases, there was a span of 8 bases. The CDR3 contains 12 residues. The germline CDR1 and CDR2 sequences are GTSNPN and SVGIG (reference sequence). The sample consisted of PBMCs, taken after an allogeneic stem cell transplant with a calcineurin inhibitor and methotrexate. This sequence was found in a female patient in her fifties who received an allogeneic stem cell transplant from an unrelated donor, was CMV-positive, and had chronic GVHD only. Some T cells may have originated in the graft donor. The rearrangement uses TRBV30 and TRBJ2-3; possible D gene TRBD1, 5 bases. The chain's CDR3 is CAWRGVPDTQYF. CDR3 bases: TGTGCCTGGAGAGGGGTTCCAGATACGCAGTATTTT. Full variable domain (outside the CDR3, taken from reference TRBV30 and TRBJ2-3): SQTIHQWPATLVQPVGSPLSLECTVEGTSNPNLYWYRQAAGRGLQLLFYSVGIGQISSEVPQNLSASRPQDRQFILSSKKLLLSDSGFYLCAWRGVPDTQYFGPGTRLTVL.